This TCR beta chain emerged from a study of shared clonotypes between healthy human individuals. Findings and caveats of the study: Among donors, clonotype sharing was expected to be affected by sequencing depth.

Assay: immunoSEQ multiplex PCR; the TCRdb copy retains only in-frame clones and omits some. Among over a million clones listed, around 78% were seen once. On this clone itself: The antigen is unknown.

The sequenced sample consisted of memory CD4+ T cells from PBMCs. Subset specified: CD45RA-negative fraction. The receptor was isolated from a man younger than 35 in good health. Some clones in this sample may be carry-over from other donors' samples.

CDR3 in DNA: TGTGCCAGCAGTACGCCGGGGCTAGGTAACAATCAGCCCCAGCATTTT. Translated, it gives CASSTPGLGNNQPQHF. J is TRBJ1-5 and V is TRBV28, with D possibly TRBD1 on 5 matching bases. V lost 5 bases to trimming and J lost 3 bases, with 17 bases between them. The CDR3 extends over 16 amino acids. Looked up from germline, CDR1 is MDHEN and CDR2 is SYDVKM. Together with reference TRBV28 and TRBJ1-5, the CDR3 gives the full variable domain: DVKVTQSSRYLVKRTGEKVFLECVQDMDHENMFWYRQDPGLGLRLIYFSYDVKMKEKGDIPEGYSVSREKKERFSLILESASTNQTSMYLCASSTPGLGNNQPQHFGDGTRLSIL.